Below are 28 T cell receptor beta chains sequenced from a single sample in a study of Tregs in tolerant kidney transplant recipients. Data came from immunoSEQ multiplex PCR; TCRdb stores just in-frame clones and leaves some out. The top ten hold about 2.2% of the sample, which has around 30,000 clones, 65% to 85% seen once. These receptors have no known antigen. The sample taken for sequencing was Tregs from blood cultured with allogeneic cells. The receptors were gathered from a human donor in good health.

In this sample, this clone turned up a few times. This chain links TRBV29-1 with TRBJ1-2, with D unclear. CDR1 and CDR2 (germline): SQVTM, ANQGSEA. V shed 7 bases and J shed 5 bases, with 11 bases lying between them. This CDR3 spans 11 amino acids. The CDR3 here is CSASHGYGYTF. CDR3 DNA sequence: TGCAGCGCGAGCCACGGGTATGGCTACACCTTC.

The gene calls are TRBV7-9 and TRBJ1-2, with D perhaps matching TRBD1 (6 bases). Per the germline V gene, CDR1 is SEHNR and CDR2 is FQNEAQ (reference sequence). The CDR3 loop spans 11 amino acids. Trimming pared 8 bases from V and 9 bases from J, leaving 13 bases between. The CDR3 DNA sequence: TGTGCCAGCGGCAACAGGGAGAGCTACACCTTC. Amino acid sequence: CASGNRESYTF.

V is TRBV20-1 and J is TRBJ2-1, with a tentative D call TRBD1 (5 bases). The CDR3 runs to 11 residues. The germline V and J ends were trimmed by 5 bases and 9 bases, with 11 bases remaining between them. Germline CDR1 and CDR2: DFQATT and SNEGSKA (reference sequence). The CDR3 region has the DNA TGCAGTGCTGCCAGGGCTATTGAGCAGTTCTTC. It encodes CSAARAIEQFF.

This CDR3 reads CASSLSPRGNEQFF. The CDR3 DNA reads as TGTGCCAGCAGTCTCTCACCCAGGGGGAATGAGCAGTTCTTC. This sequence joins TRBV7-9 and TRBJ2-1, with 7 bases aligning to TRBD1. The germline V gene encodes CDR1 SEHNR and CDR2 FQNEAQ (reference sequence). V lost 6 bases and J lost 7; bases outside the gene matches: 9. The length of the CDR3 is 14 residues.

The V gene is TRBV5-4, the J gene TRBJ2-1; D tentatively fits TRBD1 or TRBD2 (6 bases each). Germline CDR1 and CDR2: SGHNT and YYREEE (reference sequence). V was pared by 4 bases and J by 10 bases, with 18 bases between. The CDR3 length is 14 residues. The CDR3 DNA is TGTGCCAGCAGCCAAGAAGGGGGACGGGAGGAGCAGTTCTTC. Protein: CASSQEGGREEQFF. Based on the CDR3 plus reference TRBV5-4 and TRBJ2-1, the full variable domain is ETGVTQSPTHLIKTRGQQVTLRCSSQSGHNTVSWYQQALGQGPQFIFQYYREEENGRGNFPPRFSGLQFPNYSSELNVNALELDDSALYLCASSQEGGREEQFFGPGTRLTVL.

The chain combines TRBV6-6 with TRBJ2-5; a possible D gene is TRBD2 (5 bases). CDR1 is MNHNY, CDR2 SVGAGI, per germline (reference sequence). Trimming pared 0 bases from V and 2 bases from J, leaving 10 bases between. The CDR3 runs 15 residues. This chain's CDR3 is CASSYSRGSQETQYF. In DNA, the CDR3 is TGTGCCAGCAGTTACTCGAGAGGGTCTCAAGAGACCCAGTACTTC.

This clone appeared a few times. The gene calls are TRBV2 and TRBJ1-1; D is unclear. CDR1 SNHLY and CDR2 FYNNEI come from the germline V gene. Trimming took off 8 bases at V and 1 base at J, with 14 bases between the two ends. The CDR3 covers 14 residues. The CDR3 loop is CASRYPMGNTEAFF. The CDR3 DNA is TGTGCCAGCCGCTACCCCATGGGGAACACTGAAGCTTTCTTT. Using reference TRBV2 and TRBJ1-1 for the parts outside the CDR3, the full variable domain is EPEVTQTPSHQVTQMGQEVILRCVPISNHLYFYWYRQILGQKVEFLVSFYNNEISEKSEIFDDQFSVERPDGSNFTLKIRSTKLEDSAMYFCASRYPMGNTEAFFGQGTRLTVV.

The chain uses TRBV19 and TRBJ1-1; D possibly corresponds to TRBD1 (5 bases). Trimming cost V 4 bases and J 2 bases, with 14 bases left between them. Per the germline V gene, CDR1 is LNHDA and CDR2 is SQIVND (reference sequence). The CDR3 is 15 amino acids. CDR3 sequence (DNA): TGTGCCAGTAGTAGGGGAACACAGGTTAACACTGAAGCTTTCTTT. Its protein is CASSRGTQVNTEAFF.

The chain combines TRBV6-6 with TRBJ2-3; TRBD1 aligns across 8 bases. This CDR3 is 14 amino acids long. Germline CDR1 MNHNY, CDR2 SVGAGI (reference sequence). With 5 bases clipped from V and 6 bases from J, the junction kept 7 bases outside the gene matches. The CDR3 DNA follows: TGTGCCAGCAGTAAAGGACAGGGAGGCGATACGCAGTATTTT. It yields the protein CASSKGQGGDTQYF.

The chain couples TRBV9 to TRBJ1-1, with 7 nucleotides matching TRBD1. The CDR3 loop spans 17 amino acids. J was trimmed by 3 bases and V by 4 bases; bases with no gene match: 15. Germline V CDR1 and CDR2: SGDLS, YYNGEE. The CDR3 sequence is CASSRTGVGEWDTEAFF. CDR3 DNA sequence: TGTGCCAGCAGCAGAACAGGGGTCGGTGAATGGGACACTGAAGCTTTCTTT. The full variable domain, in which reference TRBV9 and TRBJ1-1 provide the parts outside the CDR3, is DSGVTQTPKHLITATGQRVTLRCSPRSGDLSVYWYQQSLDQGLQFLIQYYNGEERAKGNILERFSAQQFPDLHSELNLSSLELGDSALYFCASSRTGVGEWDTEAFFGQGTRLTVV.

The rearrangement links TRBV9 to TRBJ2-7; D may be TRBD2 (5 bases). V dropped 1 base and J dropped 2 bases, with 16 bases sitting between them. Looked up from germline, CDR1 is SGDLS and CDR2 is YYNGEE. CDR3 length: 16 amino acids. The CDR3 is CASSVSIGGSAYEQYF. The CDR3 bases are TGTGCCAGCAGCGTAAGTATAGGAGGATCTGCCTACGAGCAGTACTTC.

The chain has TRBV19 and TRBJ1-5; TRBD1 agrees at 7 bases. The junction had 9 bases not matched to a gene; V was cut back by 3 bases and J by 7 bases. The CDR3 runs to 15 residues. Germline CDR1 LNHDA, CDR2 SQIVND (reference sequence). The DNA for the CDR3 is TGTGCCAGTAGTATCGGGACAGACCCCGGCCAGCCCCAGCATTTT. Protein: CASSIGTDPGQPQHF. Filled out from reference TRBV19 and TRBJ1-5, the complete variable domain reads DGGITQSPKYLFRKEGQNVTLSCEQNLNHDAMYWYRQDPGQGLRLIYYSQIVNDFQKGDIAEGYSVSREKKESFPLTVTSAQKNPTAFYLCASSIGTDPGQPQHFGDGTRLSIL.

This clone was picked up a small number of times. V is TRBV27 and J is TRBJ2-3, with D tentatively TRBD2 (5 bases). The CDR3 length is 15 residues. Germline lookup yields CDR1 MNHEY and CDR2 SMNVEV (reference sequence). The V and J ends lost 3 bases and 4 bases respectively, with 14 bases between them. CDR3 coding DNA: TGTGCCAGCAGTTTCGGGAACCCCAGCTCAGATACGCAGTATTTT. Translation gives CASSFGNPSSDTQYF.

In its sample, this clone was seen once. The chain combines TRBV5-1 with TRBJ1-6, with TRBD1 matching over 11 bases. The CDR3 extends over 18 amino acids. The germline V gene has CDR1 SGHRS and CDR2 YFSETQ. The J segment lost 6 bases and the V segment lost 1 base, leaving 9 bases of the junction unmatched. The CDR3 DNA follows: TGCGCCAGCAGCTTGACCGGATTGGACAGGGGGCCTAATTCACCCCTCCACTTT. Its protein is CASSLTGLDRGPNSPLHF.

This clone came up a few times. V gene TRBV6-7 combines with J gene TRBJ1-2; D might be TRBD1 (6 bases). TRBV6-7 is an open reading frame, and its role is uncertain. Between the trimmed V and J ends, which lost 10 bases and 3 bases, there was a span of 21 bases. The CDR3 covers 15 residues. DNA for the CDR3: TGTGCCAACCCGCTCGGGGGGCAGTGGGACTATGGCTACACCTTC. It specifies CANPLGGQWDYGYTF.

CDR3 in DNA: TGTGCCAGCTCATCAAGGACAGGTTGGGGGGGCACTGAAGCTTTCTTT. It codes for CASSSRTGWGGTEAFF. The V and J genes are TRBV18 and TRBJ1-1; 7 nucleotides align to TRBD1. The ends lost 5 bases at V and 4 bases at J; junction bases unmatched: 13. Per germline, CDR1 KGHSH and CDR2 LQKENI. The CDR3 length is 16 residues.

The J gene is TRBJ2-3, the V gene TRBV30; 10 bases fit TRBD1. CDR1 is GTSNPN and CDR2 is SVGIG in the germline V gene (reference sequence). This CDR3 region has 14 residues. V dropped 5 bases and J dropped 6; count of bases not matched to a gene: 8. CDR3 in amino acids: CAWSTGTGDDTQYF. Here the CDR3 DNA reads TGTGCCTGGTCCACCGGGACAGGGGATGATACGCAGTATTTT.

V and J are TRBV7-2 and TRBJ2-4, with D unclear. Trimming removed 0 bases at V and 7 bases at J, with 7 bases between. Germline V gene data show CDR1 as SGHTA and CDR2 as FQGNSA. This CDR3 spans 13 amino acids. The CDR3 sequence is CASSLAGRNIQYF. CDR3 sequence (DNA): TGTGCCAGCAGCTTAGCGGGTCGGAACATTCAGTACTTC.

This clone has only a few counts. The rearrangement uses TRBV29-1 and TRBJ2-5, with 9 bases matching TRBD2. Germline CDR1 reads SQVTM; CDR2 reads ANQGSEA. The CDR3 is 13 residues long. Trimming removed 8 bases from V and 5 bases from J; junction bases left unmatched: 9. The CDR3: CSLSGGQGETQYF. In nucleotides, the CDR3 is TGCAGCCTGAGCGGGGGGCAGGGGGAGACCCAGTACTTC.

J is TRBJ2-2 and V is TRBV7-6; D possibly corresponds to TRBD1 (6 bases). V was shortened by 6 bases and J by 4 bases, with 12 bases between the two germline ends. CDR1 is SGHVS and CDR2 is FNYEAQ in the germline V gene. The CDR3 has 14 amino acids. The CDR3 bases are TGTGCCAGCAGGCGACAGGAGAGCACCGGGGAGCTGTTTTTT. Its translation is CASRRQESTGELFF. The complete variable domain, with remaining parts taken from reference TRBV7-6 and TRBJ2-2, reads GAGVSQSPRYKVTKRGQDVALRCDPISGHVSLYWYRQALGQGPEFLTYFNYEAQQDKSGLPNDRFSAERPEGSISTLTIQRTEQRDSAMYRCASRRQESTGELFFGEGSRLTVL.

The chain is built from TRBV6-6 and TRBJ2-1, with 8 bases identical to TRBD1. The CDR3 length is 13 residues. After removal of 4 bases from V and 7 bases from J, the junction contained 3 bases not matched to a gene. Germline assignment: CDR1 MNHNY and CDR2 SVGAGI (reference sequence). Here the CDR3 reads CASSLDRGNEQFF. As DNA, the CDR3 is TGTGCCAGCAGTTTAGACAGGGGAAATGAGCAGTTCTTC.

This clone was counted once. The genes are TRBV9 and TRBJ2-3; D is perhaps TRBD2 (6 bases). This CDR3 has 17 residues. Deletions cut 1 base from V and 0 bases from J, with 15 bases between. Germline lookup yields CDR1 SGDLS and CDR2 YYNGEE. The CDR3 here is CASSVRGSSHSTDTQYF. The CDR3 DNA follows: TGTGCCAGCAGCGTACGGGGGTCCTCTCATAGCACAGATACGCAGTATTTT.

J is TRBJ2-2 and V is TRBV7-2, with D uncertain. V was pared by 4 bases and J by 8 bases, with 20 bases between. The germline V gene encodes CDR1 SGHTA and CDR2 FQGNSA. CDR3 length: 16 amino acids. In DNA, the CDR3 is TGTGCCAGCAGCTCCGGCCGCACATCTGCGCGGGGGGAGCTGTTTTTT. It encodes CASSSGRTSARGELFF.

The V and J genes are TRBV7-2 and TRBJ2-7; no clear D. Germline CDR1 is SGHTA and CDR2 is FQGNSA. The V end was cut by 4 bases, the J end by 4 bases, with 5 bases between. This CDR3 has 11 amino acids. The CDR3 sequence is CASSSQYEQYF. The CDR3, as DNA: TGTGCCAGCAGCTCCCAATACGAGCAGTACTTC.

The J gene is TRBJ2-3, the V gene TRBV15; D is unresolved. V lost 1 base to trimming and J lost 1 base, with 12 bases between them. From germline, CDR1 is LNHNV and CDR2 YYDKDF (reference sequence). CDR3 size: 16 residues. The chain's CDR3 is CATSRAQRWGTDTQYF. The DNA for the CDR3 is TGTGCCACCAGCAGAGCCCAGCGTTGGGGCACAGATACGCAGTATTTT.

The CDR3 nucleotides read TGTGCCAGTAGTTGGCCCGGGGCGGATAACTATGGCTACACCTTC. Translation gives CASSWPGADNYGYTF. The rearrangement joins TRBV19 to TRBJ1-2; a weak D match, TRBD1 (5 bases). The CDR3 has 15 residues. The ends were cut back, 5 bases at V and 1 base at J, with 14 bases in the middle. Germline V gene sequence: CDR1 LNHDA, CDR2 SQIVND (reference sequence).

This sequence joins TRBV11-1 and TRBJ2-7, with 8 positions matching TRBD2. Germline V lookup: CDR1 SGHAT, CDR2 FQDESV (reference sequence). The ends lost 8 bases at V and 8 bases at J; junction bases unmatched: 11. The CDR3 length is 13 residues. The CDR3 spells CASSPGLESKQYF. CDR3 nucleotides: TGTGCCAGCTCTCCGGGACTAGAATCGAAGCAGTACTTC.

This clone was seen only a few times. The chain has TRBV6-6 and TRBJ2-5, with 8 bases matching TRBD2. Per germline, CDR1 MNHNY and CDR2 SVGAGI (reference sequence). There are 16 residues in the CDR3. V lost 2 bases, J lost 2 bases, and 7 bases stayed unmatched. The CDR3 here is CASSYVLAGWQETQYF. Here the CDR3 DNA reads TGTGCCAGCAGTTACGTCCTAGCGGGTTGGCAAGAGACCCAGTACTTC.